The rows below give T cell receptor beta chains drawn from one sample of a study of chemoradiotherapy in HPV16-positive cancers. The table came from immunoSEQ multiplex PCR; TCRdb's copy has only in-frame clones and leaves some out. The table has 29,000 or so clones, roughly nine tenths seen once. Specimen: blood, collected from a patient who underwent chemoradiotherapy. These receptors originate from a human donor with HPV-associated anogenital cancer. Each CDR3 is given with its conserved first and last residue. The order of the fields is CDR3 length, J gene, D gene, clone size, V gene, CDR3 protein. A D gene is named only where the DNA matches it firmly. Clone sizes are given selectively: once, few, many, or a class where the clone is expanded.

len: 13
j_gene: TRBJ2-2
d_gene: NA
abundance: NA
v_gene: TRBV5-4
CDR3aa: CASSLSPPGELFF

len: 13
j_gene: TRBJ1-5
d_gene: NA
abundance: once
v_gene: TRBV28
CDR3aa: CASVQVSNQPQHF

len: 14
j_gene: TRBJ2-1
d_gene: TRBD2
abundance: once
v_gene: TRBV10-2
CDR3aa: CASRGLVGYNEQFF

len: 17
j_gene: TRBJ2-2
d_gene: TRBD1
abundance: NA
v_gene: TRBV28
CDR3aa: CASSWPPGQGAAGELFF

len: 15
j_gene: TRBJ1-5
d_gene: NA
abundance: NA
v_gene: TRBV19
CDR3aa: CASTPRAVSNQPQHF

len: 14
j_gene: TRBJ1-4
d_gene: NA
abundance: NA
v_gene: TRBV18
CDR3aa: CASSPGQGGEKLFF

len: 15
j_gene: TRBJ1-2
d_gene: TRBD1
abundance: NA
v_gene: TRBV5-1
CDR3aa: CASSLVGQGDYGYTF

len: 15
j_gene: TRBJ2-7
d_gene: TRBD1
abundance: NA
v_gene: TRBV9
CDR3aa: CASSAGQIAPYEQYF

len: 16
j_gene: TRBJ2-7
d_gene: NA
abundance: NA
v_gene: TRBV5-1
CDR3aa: CASSPRTELTSYEQYF

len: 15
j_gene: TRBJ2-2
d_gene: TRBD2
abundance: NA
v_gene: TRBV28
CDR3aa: CASSSSGANTGELFF

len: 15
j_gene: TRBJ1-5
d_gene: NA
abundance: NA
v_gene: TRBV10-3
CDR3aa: CAISEGDGGNQPQHF

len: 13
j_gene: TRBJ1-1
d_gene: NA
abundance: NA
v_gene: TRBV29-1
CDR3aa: CSVENTRRTEAFF

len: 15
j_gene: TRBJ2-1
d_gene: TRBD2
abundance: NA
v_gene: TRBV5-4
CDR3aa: CASSLFLAGADEQFF

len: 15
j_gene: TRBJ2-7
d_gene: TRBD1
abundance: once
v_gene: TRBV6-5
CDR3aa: CASSKGQLSSYEQYF

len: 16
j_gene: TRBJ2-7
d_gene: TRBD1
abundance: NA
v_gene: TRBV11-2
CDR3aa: CASSLALGTAAYEQYF

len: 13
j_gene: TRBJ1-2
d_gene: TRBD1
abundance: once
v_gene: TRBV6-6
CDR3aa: CASSRDSTYGYTF

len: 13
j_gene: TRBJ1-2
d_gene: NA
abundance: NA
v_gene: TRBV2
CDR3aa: CASSDRVEYGYTF

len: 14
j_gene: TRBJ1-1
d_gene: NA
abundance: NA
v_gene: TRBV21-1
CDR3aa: CASSKPWQIFEAFF

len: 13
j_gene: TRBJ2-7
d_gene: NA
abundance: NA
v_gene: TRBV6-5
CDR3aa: CASTRGSSYEQYF

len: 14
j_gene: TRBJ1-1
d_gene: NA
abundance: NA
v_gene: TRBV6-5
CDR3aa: CASSTTGMNTEAFF

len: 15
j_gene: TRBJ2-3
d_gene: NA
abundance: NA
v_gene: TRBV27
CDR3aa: CASSIGPPGTDTQYF

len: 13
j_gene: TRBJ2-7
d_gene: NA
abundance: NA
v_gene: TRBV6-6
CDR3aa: CASTLGTAYEQYF

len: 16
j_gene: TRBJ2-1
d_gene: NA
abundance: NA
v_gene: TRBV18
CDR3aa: CASSPPRGPSGNEQFF

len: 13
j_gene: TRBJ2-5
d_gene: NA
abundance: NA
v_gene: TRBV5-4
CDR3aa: CASSLVSRGTQYF

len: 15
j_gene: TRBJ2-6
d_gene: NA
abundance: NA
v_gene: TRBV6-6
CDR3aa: CASTSRAAGANVLTF

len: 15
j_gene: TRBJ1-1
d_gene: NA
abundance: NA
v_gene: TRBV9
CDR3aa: CASSASGDANTEAFF

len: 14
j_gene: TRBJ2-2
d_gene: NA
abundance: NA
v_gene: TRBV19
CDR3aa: CASSDGGNTGELFF

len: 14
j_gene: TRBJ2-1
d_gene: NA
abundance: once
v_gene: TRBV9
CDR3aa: CASSVGGPTNEQFF

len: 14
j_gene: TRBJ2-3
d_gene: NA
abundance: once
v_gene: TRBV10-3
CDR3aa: CAISGPVDTDTQYF

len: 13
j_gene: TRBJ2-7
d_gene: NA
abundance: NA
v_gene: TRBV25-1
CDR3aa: CASSYGYSNEQYF

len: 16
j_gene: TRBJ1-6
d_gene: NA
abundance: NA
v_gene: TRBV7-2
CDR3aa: CASTNGGSSYNSPLHF

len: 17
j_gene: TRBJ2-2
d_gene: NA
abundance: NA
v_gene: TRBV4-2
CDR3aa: CASSQVFVTKNTGELFF

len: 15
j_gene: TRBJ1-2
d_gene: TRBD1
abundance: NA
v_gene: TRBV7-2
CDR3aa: CASSVGQGANYGYTF

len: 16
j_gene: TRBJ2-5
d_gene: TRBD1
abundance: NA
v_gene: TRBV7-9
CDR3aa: CASSGRQGRKLETQYF

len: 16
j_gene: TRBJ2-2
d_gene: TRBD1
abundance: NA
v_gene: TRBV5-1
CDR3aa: CASSLVGQGNTGELFF

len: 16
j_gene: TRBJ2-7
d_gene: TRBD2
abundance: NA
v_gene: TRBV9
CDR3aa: CASSGSLGSGTYEQYF

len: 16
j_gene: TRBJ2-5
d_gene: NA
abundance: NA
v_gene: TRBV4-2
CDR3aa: CASSQDSHRSQETQYF

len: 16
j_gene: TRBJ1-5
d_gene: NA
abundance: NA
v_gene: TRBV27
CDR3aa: CASSETRSSGNQPQHF

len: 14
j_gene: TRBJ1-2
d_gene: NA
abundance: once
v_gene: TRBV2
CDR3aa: CASRTGKKGSGYTF

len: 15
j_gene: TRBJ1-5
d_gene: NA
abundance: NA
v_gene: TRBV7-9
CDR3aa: CASSLGPPANRPQHF

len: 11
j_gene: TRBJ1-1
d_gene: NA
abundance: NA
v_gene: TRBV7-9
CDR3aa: CASSLVGRAFF

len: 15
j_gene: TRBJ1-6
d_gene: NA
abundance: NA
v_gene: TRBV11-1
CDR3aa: CASSSGTAPNSPLHF